Below, 13 T cell receptor beta chains from the same sample are listed, as sequenced in a study of blood T cell repertoires in COVID-19. The assay was immunoSEQ multiplex PCR, and TCRdb's table has in-frame clones only and misses some. Of around 140,000 clones listed, 75% to 90% are singletons. The specimen sequenced was peripheral blood. The receptors shown here come from a man between 50 and 59 years old with active COVID-19.

The rearrangement joins TRBV4-1 to TRBJ1-4, with 8 bases aligning to TRBD1. Trimming at V came to 5 bases and at J to 2 bases, leaving 10 bases not matched to a gene. Per the germline V gene, CDR1 is MGHRA and CDR2 is YSYEKL. This CDR3 spans 17 amino acids. The CDR3 DNA reads as TGCGCCAGCAGCTTCAGGGGGCAAGTAGCGACTAATGAAAAACTGTTTTTT. Encoded protein: CASSFRGQVATNEKLFF.

This clone was recorded a few times. CDR3 DNA: TGTGCCAGCAGCCAACCAAGAGCCGGGGAGCTGTTTTTT. Protein sequence: CASSQPRAGELFF. The chain is built from TRBV14 and TRBJ2-2; D remains ambiguous. The CDR3 is 13 amino acids. Per germline, CDR1 SGHDN and CDR2 FVKESK. The germline V and J ends were trimmed by 2 bases and 6 bases, with 7 bases remaining between them.

In nucleotides, the CDR3 is TGTGCCAGCAGTTACAGCTTCGAGGTAGATACGCAGTATTTT. Translating it yields CASSYSFEVDTQYF. The V gene is TRBV6-5, the J gene TRBJ2-3, with D hard to call. The CDR3 runs to 14 residues. The V end lost 2 bases, the J end lost 5 bases, and 11 bases lay between the germline ends. CDR1 MNHEY and CDR2 SVGAGI come from the germline V gene.

This clone was seen once. In DNA, the CDR3 is TGCGCCAGCAAAGGCAGCGTGAACTATGGCTACACCTTC. Encoded protein: CASKGSVNYGYTF. The chain is built from TRBV5-1 and TRBJ1-2; D unclear. Germline V gene sequence: CDR1 SGHRS, CDR2 YFSETQ. This CDR3 has 13 amino acids. The germline V and J ends were trimmed by 6 bases and 2 bases, with 11 bases remaining between them.

The J gene is TRBJ2-7, the V gene TRBV6-5, with 14 bases identical to TRBD2. The CDR3 loop spans 14 amino acids. The V gene's germline CDR1 is MNHEY and CDR2 SVGAGI. With V trimmed by 6 bases and J by 7 bases, 5 bases remained unmatched. The CDR3 nucleotides are TGTGCCAGCAGGAGGGGACTAGCGGGGGATGAGCAGTACTTC. Translated, it gives CASRRGLAGDEQYF.

This clone occurred many times. This chain uses TRBV5-6 with TRBJ1-5, with TRBD1 matching over 7 bases. V lost 2 bases and J lost 5; bases outside the gene matches: 4. This CDR3 is built from 14 residues. Germline values: CDR1 SGHDT, CDR2 YYEEEE. Written as DNA, the CDR3 is TGTGCCAGCAGCTTAACAGGGGTGCATCAGCCCCAGCATTTT. Translated: CASSLTGVHQPQHF.

The rearrangement joins TRBV11-2 to TRBJ2-1; D call uncertain. Germline V gene sequence: CDR1 SGHAT, CDR2 FQNNGV. Trimming left V 5 bases short and J 8 bases short, with 7 bases between. The CDR3 has 11 residues. CDR3 protein: CASSNSDEQFF. The CDR3, as DNA: TGTGCCAGCAGCAACTCGGATGAGCAGTTCTTC. Using reference TRBV11-2 and TRBJ2-1 for the parts outside the CDR3, the full variable domain is EAGVAQSPRYKIIEKRQSVAFWCNPISGHATLYWYQQILGQGPKLLIQFQNNGVVDDSQLPKDRFSAERLKGVDSTLKIQPAKLEDSAVYLCASSNSDEQFFGPGTRLTVL.

CDR3 in DNA: TGTGCCAGCAGCCAAGATCGGCAGGGTCGGAACACCGGGGAGCTGTTTTTT. Residues: CASSQDRQGRNTGELFF. V usage is TRBV3-1 (or the pseudogene TRBV3-2) and J usage is TRBJ2-2; D is possibly TRBD1 (5 bases). The CDR3 is 17 residues long. V dropped 0 bases and J dropped 1 base, with 12 bases sitting between them. Germline values: CDR1 LGHDT, CDR2 YNNKEL (reference sequence).

J is TRBJ2-1 and V is TRBV7-2; no reliable D call. CDR3 length equals 13 residues. V was clipped by 5 bases and J by 9 bases, with 14 bases between them. Per the germline V gene, CDR1 is SGHTA and CDR2 is FQGNSA. The CDR3 nucleotides read TGTGCCAGCAGCGGGCGACAAGTGGCTGAGCAGTTCTTC. Translation: CASSGRQVAEQFF.

The chain employs TRBV6-2 or TRBV6-3 and TRBJ2-3, with a possible D match to TRBD2 (5 bases). The germline V gene has CDR1 MNHEY and CDR2 SVGEGT. This CDR3 is 15 amino acids long. Trimming took off 6 bases at V and 2 bases at J, with 15 bases between the two ends. The CDR3 is CASSEQRYFTDTQYF. The CDR3, as DNA: TGTGCCAGCAGCGAACAGCGGTATTTCACAGATACGCAGTATTTT.

The V gene is TRBV5-4, the J gene TRBJ2-1; TRBD2 agrees at 10 bases. CDR1 is SGHNT, CDR2 YYREEE, per germline (reference sequence). This CDR3 is 16 amino acids long. The junction had 12 bases not matched to a gene; V was cut back by 4 bases and J by 8 bases. CDR3 loop: CASSPVKRGGLDEQFF. In DNA form, the CDR3 reads TGTGCCAGCAGCCCCGTGAAGCGGGGGGGCCTCGATGAGCAGTTCTTC.

The rearrangement joins TRBV2 to TRBJ1-6; 8 nucleotides align to TRBD1. The CDR3 runs 16 residues. Germline trimming cut 9 bases from V and 6 bases from J; bases unmatched to any gene: 13. CDR1 and CDR2 from the germline V gene are SNHLY and FYNNEI. CDR3 sequence (DNA): TGTGCCAGTTGGACAGGGCCGCAGGCTCCTAATTCACCCCTCCACTTT. This translates into CASWTGPQAPNSPLHF.

The chain employs TRBV23-1 and TRBJ1-6; D gene uncertain. TRBV23-1 is an ORF; its function is uncertain. The CDR3 covers 10 residues. V was clipped by 5 bases and J by 11 bases, with 4 bases between them. The chain's CDR3 is CASSDTPLHF. The CDR3 DNA reads as TGCGCCAGCAGTGACACACCCCTCCACTTT.